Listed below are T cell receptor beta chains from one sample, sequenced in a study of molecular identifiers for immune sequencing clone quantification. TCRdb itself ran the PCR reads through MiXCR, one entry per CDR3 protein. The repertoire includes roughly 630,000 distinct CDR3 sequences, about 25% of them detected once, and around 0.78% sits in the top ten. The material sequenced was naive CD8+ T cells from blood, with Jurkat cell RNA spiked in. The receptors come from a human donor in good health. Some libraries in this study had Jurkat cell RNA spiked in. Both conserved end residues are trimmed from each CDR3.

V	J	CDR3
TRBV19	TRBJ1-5	ASSIRPAFPPPPP
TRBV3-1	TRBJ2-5	ASGQAWTGQETQY
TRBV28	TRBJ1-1	AVRWGSEAF
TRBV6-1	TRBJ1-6	ASWATVSYNSPLH
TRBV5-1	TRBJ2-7	ASSLAAGNYEQY
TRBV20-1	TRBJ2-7	SARAAGLAYEQY
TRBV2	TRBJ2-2	ASRQNPGQGFPGELF
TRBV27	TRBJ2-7	ASSSYRYEQY
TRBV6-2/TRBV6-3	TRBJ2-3	ARKLAGGSDTPY
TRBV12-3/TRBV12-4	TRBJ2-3	ASSLWDRGADTQY
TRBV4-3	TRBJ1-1	ASSRTDLNTEAF
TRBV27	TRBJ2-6	ASTPEIGRQTSGANVLT
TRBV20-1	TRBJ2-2	SARDVRTPSGELF
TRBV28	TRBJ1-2	ASSRAGTYNYGYT
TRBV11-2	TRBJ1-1	ASSPGSYTEAF
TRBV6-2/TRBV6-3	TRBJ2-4	ASSYSDGAHQY
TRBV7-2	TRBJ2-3	ASSSFGLFSDTQY
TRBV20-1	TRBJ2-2	SAKGLETTGELF
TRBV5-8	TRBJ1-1	ASSYAGVLEAF
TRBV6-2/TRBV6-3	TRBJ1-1	ASSYGRLNTEAF
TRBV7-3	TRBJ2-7	ASSSADGYEQY
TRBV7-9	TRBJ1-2	ASSPDGAAGGVVYT
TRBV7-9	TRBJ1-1	ASSLARTGSTEAF
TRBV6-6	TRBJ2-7	ASSPETYEQY
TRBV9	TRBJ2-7	ASSVKTARRGNYEQY
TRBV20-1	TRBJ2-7	SARNPGDRRNVPPYEQY
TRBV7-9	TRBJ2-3	ASSTWTSGSTDTQY